Listed below are T cell receptor beta chains from one sample, sequenced in a study of T cell changes during pregnancy in multiple sclerosis. This table comes from immunoSEQ multiplex PCR, and its TCRdb copy is limited to in-frame clones, with some not included. The sample consists of around 65,000 clones, approximately 90% of them appearing once. This material consisted of peripheral blood, taken in the second trimester of pregnancy. The receptors come from a female donor in good health, enrolled as a control in a pregnancy study. The conserved cysteine and the conserved F or W are not part of the CDR3 here.

v_gene	j_gene	CDR3aa
TRBV5-1	TRBJ2-5	ASSLRGGGEVETQY
TRBV7-3	TRBJ2-4	ASSLTGADIQY
TRBV6-1	TRBJ2-1	ASRETGWSYNEQF
TRBV25-1	TRBJ2-2	ASSGSDTGELF
TRBV7-9	TRBJ2-5	ASSLGSSGGETQY
TRBV19	TRBJ1-1	ASSIRGYTDTEAF
TRBV7-6	TRBJ2-5	ASNPGGGSAETQY
TRBV7-3	TRBJ2-1	ASSLDSEQF
TRBV6-1	TRBJ2-1	ASSGGASGRGNEQF
TRBV7-2	TRBJ1-5	ASSLGQGQYQPQH
TRBV5-6	TRBJ2-3	ASSLGDDASGRTDTQY
TRBV6-7	TRBJ2-1	ASSPLPFVQF
TRBV5-5	TRBJ2-2	ASTQIPGELF
TRBV5-6	TRBJ1-6	ASSLGRGTGGRGSPLH
TRBV6-1	TRBJ2-7	ASSPASGGAYEQY
TRBV5-6	TRBJ2-1	ASSQVEYNEQF
TRBV10-3	TRBJ1-1	ATGGARNTEAF
TRBV28	TRBJ2-5	ASRRLAGAYETQY
TRBV9	TRBJ1-2	ASSVQGAGGYT
TRBV11-3	TRBJ2-7	ASSLGNGHYYEQY
TRBV7-9	TRBJ1-2	ASSFDTSNYGYT
TRBV27	TRBJ2-1	ASSLLREHDEQF
TRBV19	TRBJ1-5	ASNSLTGGGQPQH
TRBV19	TRBJ2-4	ASSWDRASSGIQY
TRBV30	TRBJ2-3	ASRREYTDTQY
TRBV7-9	TRBJ1-2	ASSGERSNHYGYT
TRBV30	TRBJ1-2	AWSVRVPYGYT
TRBV19	TRBJ2-5	ASRLGGRETQY
TRBV6-5	TRBJ2-1	ASSSQGNEQF
TRBV19	TRBJ1-5	ASSIGGWEQPQH
TRBV19	TRBJ1-1	AISPLGAGRAF
TRBV19	TRBJ2-3	ASSMVRGRNTQY
TRBV4-1	TRBJ2-5	ASSPTPGGETQY
TRBV28	TRBJ2-7	ASSSLRGNSYEQY
TRBV7-8	TRBJ1-1	ASRPQGFTEAF
TRBV4-1	TRBJ1-2	ASSQDSLSEGYT
TRBV2	TRBJ1-1	ASSGWDREGSTEAF
TRBV19	TRBJ2-7	ASSLSRSYEQY
TRBV7-6	TRBJ2-1	ASSLSGTRLSNEQF
TRBV6-5	.	ASGDRAYEQY
TRBV30	TRBJ1-6	AWSVDIYNSPLH
TRBV29-1	TRBJ2-5	SVGVETQY
TRBV6-1	TRBJ1-1	ASRVPPLAEAF
TRBV28	TRBJ2-2	ASIPEPGRNTGELF
TRBV7-2	TRBJ1-1	ASSLPGRDAF
TRBV6-5	TRBJ1-1	ASSYSGQLNTEAF
TRBV30	TRBJ1-1	AWGQNTEAF
TRBV7-2	TRBJ2-2	ASTKNSLAGSTGELF
TRBV5-5	TRBJ1-2	ASRHTGDKDGYT
TRBV7-9	TRBJ1-4	ASSLGSVGTGGEKLF
TRBV2	TRBJ1-1	ASRPGQGFQNTEAF